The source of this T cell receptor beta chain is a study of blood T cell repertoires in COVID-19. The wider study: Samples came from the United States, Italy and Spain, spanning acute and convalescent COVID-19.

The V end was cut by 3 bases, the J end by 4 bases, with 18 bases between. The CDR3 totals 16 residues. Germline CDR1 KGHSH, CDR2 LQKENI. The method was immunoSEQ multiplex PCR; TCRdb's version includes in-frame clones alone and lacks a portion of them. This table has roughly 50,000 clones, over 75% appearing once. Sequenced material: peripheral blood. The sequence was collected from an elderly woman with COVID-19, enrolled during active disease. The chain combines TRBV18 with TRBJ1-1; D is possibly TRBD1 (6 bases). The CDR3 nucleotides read TGTGCCAGCTCACCTGCTGACAGGTCTGGTTTCACTGAAGCTTTCTTT. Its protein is CASSPADRSGFTEAFF. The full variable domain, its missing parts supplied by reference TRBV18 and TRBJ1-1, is NAGVMQNPRHLVRRRGQEARLRCSPMKGHSHVYWYRQLPEEGLKFMVYLQKENIIDESGMPKERFSAEFPKEGPSILRIQQVVRGDSAAYFCASSPADRSGFTEAFFGQGTRLTVV.